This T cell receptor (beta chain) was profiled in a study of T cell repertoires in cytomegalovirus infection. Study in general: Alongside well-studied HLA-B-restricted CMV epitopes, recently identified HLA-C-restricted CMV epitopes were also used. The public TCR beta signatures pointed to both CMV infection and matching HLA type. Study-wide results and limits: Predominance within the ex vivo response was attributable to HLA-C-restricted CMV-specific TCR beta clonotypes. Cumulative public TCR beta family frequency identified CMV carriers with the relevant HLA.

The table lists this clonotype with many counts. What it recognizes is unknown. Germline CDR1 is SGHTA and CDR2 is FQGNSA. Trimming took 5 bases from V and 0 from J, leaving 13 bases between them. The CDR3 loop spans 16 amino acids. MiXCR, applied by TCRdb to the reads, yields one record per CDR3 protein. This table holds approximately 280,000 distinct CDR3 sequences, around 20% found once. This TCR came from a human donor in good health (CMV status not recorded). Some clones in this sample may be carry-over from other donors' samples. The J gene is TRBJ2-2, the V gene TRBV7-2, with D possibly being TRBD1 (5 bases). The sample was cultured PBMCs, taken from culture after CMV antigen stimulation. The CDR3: CASSNHGHTNTGELFF. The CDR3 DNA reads TGTGCCAGCAGCAATCACGGACATACGAACACCGGGGAGCTGTTTTTT.